These 19 T cell receptor beta chains were all obtained from the same sample, sequenced in a study of blood T cell repertoires in COVID-19. The table came from immunoSEQ multiplex PCR; TCRdb's copy has only in-frame clones and leaves some out. The sample includes some 200,000 clones, approximately 90% seen only once; the top ten take approximately 5.5%. The source material was peripheral blood. The receptors come from a middle-aged man with active or convalescent COVID-19.

This rearrangement joins TRBV21-1 to TRBJ2-4; the table gives TRBD2 as D, unverified against the DNA. TRBV21-1 is assigned pseudogene status. The CDR3 is 14 amino acids. DNA of the CDR3: TGTGCCAGCGGGCCGTACGGGGGGGGAAACATTCAGTACTTC. This gives the protein CASGPYGGGNIQYF.

The rearrangement links TRBV2 to TRBJ1-1; possibly TRBD1 for D (6 bases). Germline V lookup: CDR1 SNHLY, CDR2 FYNNEI. V gave up 5 bases and J gave up 0 bases, with 10 bases separating them. The CDR3 has 14 amino acids. The CDR3 DNA reads as TGTGCCAGCAGTCCAGGGGAGATGAACACTGAAGCTTTCTTT. Protein product: CASSPGEMNTEAFF.

The gene calls are TRBV7-2 and TRBJ1-5; D not certain. V was pared by 4 bases and J by 0 bases, with 7 bases between. CDR3 length: 14 residues. Germline CDR1 is SGHTA and CDR2 is FQGNSA. The CDR3 protein is CASSSEISNQPQHF. CDR3 coding DNA: TGTGCCAGCAGCTCAGAAATTAGCAATCAGCCCCAGCATTTT. Based on the CDR3 plus reference TRBV7-2 and TRBJ1-5, the full variable domain is GAGVSQSPSNKVTEKGKDVELRCDPISGHTALYWYRQSLGQGLEFLIYFQGNSAPDKSGLPSDRFSAERTGGSVSTLTIQRTQQEDSAVYLCASSSEISNQPQHFGDGTRLSIL.

The chain couples TRBV7-9 to TRBJ2-5; unclear D gene. The CDR3 totals 13 residues. Trimming pared 5 bases from V and 5 bases from J, leaving 12 bases between. In germline, CDR1 is SEHNR, CDR2 FQNEAQ (reference sequence). For the CDR3, the DNA is TGTGCCAGCAGCCCTCCCACTCGGGAGACCCAGTACTTC. Translated, it gives CASSPPTRETQYF.

The gene calls are TRBV28 and TRBJ1-2, with TRBD1 identical over 9 bases. The CDR3 has 15 amino acids. Germline CDR1 reads MDHEN; CDR2 reads SYDVKM. After removal of 6 bases from V and 4 bases from J, the junction contained 9 bases not matched to a gene. CDR3 loop: CASSTTGGGSYGYTF. Here the CDR3 DNA reads TGTGCCAGCAGCACAACAGGGGGCGGGAGCTATGGCTACACCTTC.

The V and J genes are TRBV7-9 and TRBJ1-4; D not certain. Trimming removed 5 bases at V and 8 bases at J, with 12 bases between. The CDR3 runs to 13 residues. Looked up from germline, CDR1 is SEHNR and CDR2 is FQNEAQ (reference sequence). In DNA form, the CDR3 reads TGTGCCAGCAGCCGTGACACCGGAGAAAAACTGTTTTTT. Its protein is CASSRDTGEKLFF.

The chain has TRBV30 and TRBJ2-1, with D unresolved. This CDR3 region has 12 residues. The germline V gene has CDR1 GTSNPN and CDR2 SVGIG (reference sequence). V was clipped by 5 bases and J by 0 bases, with 5 bases between them. The CDR3 DNA reads as TGTGCCTGGGCTCGCTCCTACAATGAGCAGTTCTTC. Protein product: CAWARSYNEQFF.

The rearrangement links TRBV6-2 or TRBV6-3 to TRBJ1-1, with TRBD1 identical over 7 bases. Germline V lookup: CDR1 MNHEY, CDR2 SVGEGT. V gave up 2 bases and J gave up 6 bases; unmatched junction bases: 6. The CDR3 is made up of 14 amino acids. The DNA of the CDR3 is TGTGCCAGCAGTTACGATATACAGGGGCCTGAAGCTTTCTTT. The encoded protein is CASSYDIQGPEAFF.

This clone has more than one count but fewer than ten. The genes are TRBV15 and TRBJ1-4; TRBD1 agrees at 7 bases. Germline V CDR1 and CDR2: LNHNV, YYDKDF (reference sequence). CDR3 size: 18 residues. After removal of 0 bases from V and 2 bases from J, the junction contained 9 bases not matched to a gene. CDR3 sequence (DNA): TGTGCCACCAGCAGAGATAATGCAGGGGGTGAGACTAATGAAAAACTGTTTTTT. Translation: CATSRDNAGGETNEKLFF.

V usage is TRBV9 and J usage is TRBJ1-5, with 11 bases lining up with TRBD1. The CDR3 extends over 19 amino acids. The J segment lost 4 bases and the V segment lost 0 bases, leaving 12 bases of the junction unmatched. Looked up from germline, CDR1 is SGDLS and CDR2 is YYNGEE. The CDR3 coding sequence is TGTGCCAGCAGCGTAGCTTTAGGACAGGGGGCATTTGGGAATCAGCCCCAGCATTTT. Translation: CASSVALGQGAFGNQPQHF.

The rearrangement links TRBV19 to TRBJ2-7, with 10 nucleotides matching TRBD1. V was pared by 6 bases and J by 5 bases, with 10 bases of the junction left unmatched. Germline V lookup: CDR1 LNHDA, CDR2 SQIVND (reference sequence). The CDR3 has 15 residues. The CDR3 reads CASRSTGGVFDEQYF. The CDR3 nucleotides read TGTGCCAGTAGGTCGACAGGGGGCGTCTTCGACGAGCAGTACTTC.

The chain is built from TRBV6-1 and TRBJ1-1; D is unclear. Germline V CDR1 and CDR2: MNHNS, SASEGT. This CDR3 is built from 14 residues. Trimming shortened V by 1 base and J by 6 bases, and 12 bases separated the two germline ends. The CDR3 loop is CASSEVIRSAEAFF. The CDR3, as DNA: TGTGCCAGCAGTGAAGTCATTCGGTCCGCTGAAGCTTTCTTT.

This clone was found a few times. V and J are TRBV20-1 and TRBJ1-4, with D unclear. Looked up from germline, CDR1 is DFQATT and CDR2 is SNEGSKA (reference sequence). The CDR3 covers 11 residues. Trimming took off 5 bases at V and 8 bases at J, with 9 bases between the two ends. In nucleotides, the CDR3 is TGCAGTGCTCGACACCTAGAAAAACTGTTTTTT. Translation: CSARHLEKLFF.

The chain is built from TRBV5-1 and TRBJ2-7; 14 bases match TRBD2. Germline trimming cut 0 bases from V and 0 bases from J; bases unmatched to any gene: 5. CDR1 and CDR2 (germline): SGHRS, YFSETQ. This CDR3 region has 18 residues. The CDR3 sequence: CASSLGTSGGLYSYEQYF. CDR3 coding DNA: TGCGCCAGCAGCTTGGGGACTAGCGGGGGGCTCTACTCCTACGAGCAGTACTTC. The full variable domain, rest sourced from reference TRBV5-1 and TRBJ2-7, is KAGVTQTPRYLIKTRGQQVTLSCSPISGHRSVSWYQQTPGQGLQFLFEYFSETQRNKGNFPGRFSGRQFSNSRSEMNVSTLELGDSALYLCASSLGTSGGLYSYEQYFGPGTRLTVT.

In DNA form, the CDR3 reads TGTGCTAGTGCCCTATCAGGGTCAGATACGCAGTATTTT. Amino acid sequence: CASALSGSDTQYF. V gene TRBV12-5 combines with J gene TRBJ2-3; maybe TRBD1 (5 bases). With 7 bases removed from V and 4 bases from J, the gap between germline ends came to 12 bases. The germline CDR1 and CDR2 sequences are LGHNT and FRNRAP. The CDR3 is 13 residues long.

The chain uses TRBV5-1 and TRBJ2-3; perhaps TRBD1 as D (5 bases). Germline loops: CDR1 SGHRS, CDR2 YFSETQ. This CDR3 is 21 amino acids long. Trimming stripped 1 base from V and 3 bases from J, with 30 bases between. CDR3 DNA: TGCGCCAGCAGCTTGTTTCTGGCTTTCTCCCAGGGTAGAATGAGAACAGATACGCAGTATTTT. It translates to CASSLFLAFSQGRMRTDTQYF. Full variable domain (missing parts from reference TRBV5-1 and TRBJ2-3): KAGVTQTPRYLIKTRGQQVTLSCSPISGHRSVSWYQQTPGQGLQFLFEYFSETQRNKGNFPGRFSGRQFSNSRSEMNVSTLELGDSALYLCASSLFLAFSQGRMRTDTQYFGPGTRLTVL.

The chain recombines TRBV2 with TRBJ2-1, with D perhaps matching TRBD1 (5 bases). This CDR3 contains 12 residues. Trimming pared 5 bases from V and 8 bases from J, leaving 10 bases between. Per the germline V gene, CDR1 is SNHLY and CDR2 is FYNNEI. CDR3 DNA: TGTGCCAGCAGTTCGCAGGGCTATGAGCAGTTCTTC. The encoded protein is CASSSQGYEQFF.

The chain employs TRBV18 and TRBJ1-5; 8 positions agree with TRBD1. Germline trimming cut 2 bases from V and 1 base from J; bases unmatched to any gene: 10. The germline CDR1 and CDR2 sequences are KGHSH and LQKENI. The CDR3 is 18 residues long. This CDR3 is CASSPSPDRVESNQPQHF. The CDR3 DNA reads as TGTGCCAGCTCACCATCCCCGGACAGGGTAGAAAGCAATCAGCCCCAGCATTTT.

The chain carries TRBV5-6 and TRBJ2-1, with D perhaps TRBD1 (8 bases). The CDR3 has 15 residues. CDR1 is SGHDT, CDR2 YYEEEE, per germline. V shed 2 bases and J shed 4 bases, with 13 bases lying between them. Here the CDR3 reads CASSFGQGGYNEQFF. The CDR3 DNA follows: TGTGCCAGCAGCTTCGGACAGGGAGGGTACAATGAGCAGTTCTTC.